The clone carrying this TCR beta chain has just a few counts. Its antigen is as yet unknown. Treatment: roughly 10-day PBMC culture with coronavirus spike peptide pools or control peptides (ViraFEST assay). The data derive from a study of vaccination and CD4 T cells after COVID-19. Cultured CD4+ T cell DNA was sequenced using the Oncomine TCR Beta short-read assay. TCRdb recomputed calls from the PCR reads with MiXCR, one row per CDR3 protein. The sample records fewer than 4,500 distinct CDR3 sequences, about a sixth being singletons. The length of the CDR3 is 12 residues. Between the trimmed V and J ends, which lost 3 bases and 8 bases, there was a span of 11 bases. Looked up from germline, CDR1 is GTSNPN and CDR2 is SVGIG (reference sequence).

V and J are TRBV30 and TRBJ2-1; D call uncertain. The receptor was derived from a human donor who had recovered from COVID-19. Source material: CD4+ T cells from blood, cultured in vitro. CDR3 loop: CAWSQTLDEQFF. CDR3 sequence (DNA): TGTGCCTGGAGCCAAACCCTGGATGAGCAGTTCTTC.